The 17 T cell receptor beta chains given below trace back to one sample, sequenced in a study of blood T cell repertoires in COVID-19. The table came from immunoSEQ multiplex PCR; TCRdb's copy has only in-frame clones and leaves some out. The data contain about 220,000 clones, around 84% of them seen just once; the ten biggest clones take up more than 10%. The sequenced sample consisted of peripheral blood. The origin of the receptors is a human donor in a cohort sampled during active COVID-19.

The V call is TRBV5-6, the J call TRBJ1-3; TRBD1 matches 7 bases. Trimming cost V 4 bases and J 0 bases; bases outside gene matches: 7. There are 16 residues in the CDR3. CDR1 is SGHDT, CDR2 YYEEEE, per germline. The CDR3 nucleotides read TGTGCCAGCAGCCAATTACAGGGGAGCTCTGGAAACACCATATATTTT. The encoded protein is CASSQLQGSSGNTIYF.

The chain uses TRBV9 and TRBJ1-6; TRBD1 might be the D (5 bases). CDR3 length: 17 residues. Trimming shortened V by 0 bases and J by 0 bases, and 10 bases separated the two germline ends. Germline V gives CDR1 SGDLS, CDR2 YYNGEE. The CDR3 spells CASSVETGGSYNSPLHF. CDR3 DNA: TGTGCCAGCAGCGTAGAAACCGGGGGCTCCTATAATTCACCCCTCCACTTT.

This rearrangement joins TRBV19 to TRBJ1-5, with D perhaps TRBD1 (5 bases). The CDR3 extends over 17 amino acids. V lost 3 bases and J lost 6, with 21 bases in between. The V gene's germline CDR1 is LNHDA and CDR2 SQIVND (reference sequence). The CDR3 DNA reads TGTGCCAGTAGTATCCCGGGGACTCCTCGAAGGGGTCAGCCCCAGCATTTT. It yields the protein CASSIPGTPRRGQPQHF.

The chain combines TRBV5-1 with TRBJ2-1, with TRBD2 matching over 11 bases. V lost 1 base to trimming and J lost 10 bases; unmatched junction nucleotides: 10. CDR1 and CDR2 (germline): SGHRS, YFSETQ. This CDR3 is built from 16 residues. The CDR3 is CASSLFGASGGSEQFF. The CDR3 DNA follows: TGCGCCAGCAGCTTGTTCGGGGCTAGCGGGGGGTCGGAGCAGTTCTTC.

The chain employs TRBV18 and TRBJ2-4; D may be TRBD1 (7 bases). There are 19 residues in the CDR3. The germline gives CDR1 KGHSH, CDR2 LQKENI. Trimming removed 0 bases at V and 0 bases at J, with 18 bases between. CDR3 protein: CASSPPYRGTDLAKNIQYF. The CDR3 DNA is TGTGCCAGCTCACCACCGTACCGCGGGACAGATCTAGCCAAAAACATTCAGTACTTC.

This clone was seen a handful of times. The V and J genes are TRBV4-1 and TRBJ2-4; 8 bases agree with TRBD1. The CDR3 runs to 15 residues. Germline V gene sequence: CDR1 MGHRA, CDR2 YSYEKL. The junction had 9 bases not matched to a gene; V was cut back by 5 bases and J by 6 bases. CDR3 coding DNA: TGCGCCAGCAGCACCGGGACAGGAGGGGTAAACATTCAGTACTTC. This sequence encodes CASSTGTGGVNIQYF.

This sequence joins TRBV6-4 and TRBJ1-2; D is undetermined. CDR1 and CDR2 (germline): MRHNA, SNTAGT. The CDR3 contains 16 residues. The germline V and J ends were trimmed by 0 bases and 8 bases, with 19 bases remaining between them. CDR3 protein: CASSDSGVPFFGGYTF. In DNA, the CDR3 is TGTGCCAGCAGTGACTCCGGGGTGCCCTTTTTTGGGGGCTACACCTTC.

This clone has at least ten counts. V gene TRBV7-6 combines with J gene TRBJ2-1; 8 bases fit TRBD2. Germline V gives CDR1 SGHVS, CDR2 FNYEAQ. The CDR3 is 12 amino acids. Trimming at V came to 5 bases and at J to 12 bases, leaving 6 bases not matched to a gene. CDR3: CASSERLAPQFF. CDR3 in DNA: TGTGCCAGCAGCGAAAGACTAGCGCCGCAGTTCTTC.

At least ten counts were recorded for this clone. J is TRBJ1-6 and V is TRBV28, with unresolved D. The CDR3 spans 15 residues. The germline V gene has CDR1 MDHEN and CDR2 SYDVKM. Trimming pared 7 bases from V and 5 bases from J, leaving 15 bases between. This chain's CDR3 is CASKTIRLNNSPLHF. CDR3 DNA: TGTGCCAGCAAAACAATCCGCCTCAATAATTCACCCCTCCACTTT.

CDR3 protein: CASSMRTDATNEKLFF. DNA for the CDR3: TGTGCCAGCAGTATGCGGACAGATGCAACTAATGAAAAACTGTTTTTT. This rearrangement joins TRBV28 to TRBJ1-4, with TRBD1 as a possible D gene (6 bases). The V and J ends lost 5 bases and 0 bases respectively, with 13 bases between them. The CDR3 runs 16 residues. Germline assignment: CDR1 MDHEN and CDR2 SYDVKM.

The chain employs TRBV4-2 and TRBJ2-7, with 8 bases that match TRBD1. The CDR3 has 16 amino acids. CDR1 is LGHNA and CDR2 is YNFKEQ in the germline V gene. V trimming: 4 bases; J trimming: 6 bases; junction bases outside the gene matches: 14. For the CDR3, the DNA is TGTGCCAGCAGCCGGTATCTCGGGACAGGTAGTGGCGAGCAGTACTTC. It encodes CASSRYLGTGSGEQYF.

The V and J genes are TRBV19 and TRBJ2-7; 7 bases fit TRBD1. V dropped 3 bases and J dropped 6; count of bases not matched to a gene: 14. CDR1 and CDR2 (germline): LNHDA, SQIVND (reference sequence). The CDR3 covers 16 residues. CDR3 coding DNA: TGTGCCAGTAGTATGGCCCCGACAGGGAAACTGCTCGAGCAGTACTTC. Its protein product is CASSMAPTGKLLEQYF.

V and J are TRBV19 and TRBJ1-5; 9 bases align to TRBD1. With 4 bases clipped from V and 2 bases from J, the junction kept 6 bases outside the gene matches. This CDR3 region has 16 residues. Germline V gives CDR1 LNHDA, CDR2 SQIVND (reference sequence). The CDR3 is CASSKGTGYGNQPQHF. The CDR3 coding sequence is TGTGCCAGTAGTAAGGGGACAGGGTATGGCAATCAGCCCCAGCATTTT.

The genes are TRBV19 and TRBJ1-5, with D possibly TRBD1 on 6 matching bases. The ends were cut back, 4 bases at V and 0 bases at J, with 10 bases in the middle. Germline V gene lookup returns CDR1 LNHDA and CDR2 SQIVND (reference sequence). The CDR3 totals 15 residues. The CDR3 loop is CASSTTRGSNQPQHF. The DNA of the CDR3 is TGTGCCAGTAGTACCACCAGGGGTAGCAATCAGCCCCAGCATTTT.

The chain employs TRBV4-2 and TRBJ2-5; 10 nucleotides line up with TRBD2. The germline V gene encodes CDR1 LGHNA and CDR2 YNFKEQ. This CDR3 is built from 17 residues. V shed 4 bases and J 5 bases; nucleotides not matched to a gene: 13. The CDR3 DNA is TGTGCCAGCAGCCGTCAAAGCGGGAGGGCTTATGTGGAGACCCAGTACTTC. Translated, it gives CASSRQSGRAYVETQYF.

The rearrangement joins TRBV7-3 to TRBJ2-3; TRBD2 might be the D (6 bases). Per the germline V gene, CDR1 is SGHTA and CDR2 is FQGTGA. V gave up 6 bases and J gave up 9 bases, with 16 bases separating them. The CDR3 totals 13 residues. The CDR3 reads CASSQGLASTQYF. The CDR3 nucleotides are TGTGCCAGCAGTCAGGGCCTAGCGAGCACGCAGTATTTT.

The V call is TRBV4-3, the J call TRBJ1-1; D is unresolved. Germline CDR1 is LGHNA and CDR2 is YSLEER. V was cut by 0 bases and J by 2 bases, with 10 bases left in between. CDR3 length: 15 amino acids. The chain's CDR3 is CASSQEPAINTEAFF. CDR3 nucleotides: TGCGCCAGCAGCCAAGAACCAGCGATTAACACTGAAGCTTTCTTT.